A selection of T cell receptor beta chains follows, all from one sample in a study of blood T cell repertoires in COVID-19. Data came from immunoSEQ multiplex PCR; TCRdb stores just in-frame clones and leaves some out. This table has about 200,000 clones, 70% to 90% appearing once. Sequences were obtained from peripheral blood. Source of these receptors: a man in his forties or fifties with COVID-19, enrolled during active disease. Each CDR3 is given with its conserved first and last residue. A D gene is named only where the DNA matches it firmly. Size values are once, few and many counts, or a class for expanded clones, and some rows have none.

CDR3 protein: CASFGTGVHFKGNTIYF
CDR3 DNA: TGTGCCTCTTTCGGGACAGGGGTCCATTTTAAGGGAAACACCATATATTTT
D gene: TRBD1
J gene: TRBJ1-3
V gene: TRBV10-3
clone size: -

CDR3 protein: CAWSGDSSQPQHF
CDR3 DNA: TGTGCCTGGAGTGGGGACAGTTCTCAGCCCCAGCATTTT
D gene: TRBD1
J gene: TRBJ1-5
V gene: TRBV30
clone size: -

CDR3 protein: CAATTGTSYGYTF
CDR3 DNA: TGTGCCGCGACAACCGGGACAAGCTATGGCTACACCTTC
D gene: -
J gene: TRBJ1-2
V gene: TRBV7-9
clone size: few

CDR3 protein: CATSRGILGSPLHF
CDR3 DNA: TGTGCCACCAGCAGAGGAATTTTGGGCTCACCCCTCCACTTT
D gene: -
J gene: TRBJ1-6
V gene: TRBV15
clone size: -

CDR3 protein: CASTGVNPSYEQYF
CDR3 DNA: TGTGCCAGCACAGGGGTCAACCCTTCCTACGAGCAGTACTTC
D gene: -
J gene: TRBJ2-7
V gene: TRBV28
clone size: -

CDR3 protein: CASSADRYYEQYF
CDR3 DNA: TGCGCCAGCAGCGCGGACAGATACTACGAGCAGTACTTC
D gene: -
J gene: TRBJ2-7
V gene: TRBV5-1
clone size: -

CDR3 protein: CASSLAARGDTEAFF
CDR3 DNA: TGCGCCAGCAGCTTGGCGGCTAGGGGTGACACTGAAGCTTTCTTT
D gene: -
J gene: TRBJ1-1
V gene: TRBV5-1
clone size: -

CDR3 protein: CASSLVLGASEAFF
CDR3 DNA: TGTGCCAGCAGCTTGGTACTGGGGGCCTCTGAAGCTTTCTTT
D gene: -
J gene: TRBJ1-1
V gene: TRBV5-5
clone size: -

CDR3 protein: CSTGTGNGYTF
CDR3 DNA: TGCAGTACCGGGACAGGGAATGGCTACACCTTC
D gene: TRBD1
J gene: TRBJ1-2
V gene: TRBV29-1
clone size: -

CDR3 protein: CASSLGLSTGELFF
CDR3 DNA: TGTGCCAGCAGCTTAGGGCTTTCCACCGGGGAGCTGTTTTTT
D gene: -
J gene: TRBJ2-2
V gene: TRBV7-9
clone size: -

CDR3 protein: CASSSADQETQYF
CDR3 DNA: TGTGCCAGTAGTTCCGCAGACCAAGAGACCCAGTACTTC
D gene: -
J gene: TRBJ2-5
V gene: TRBV19
clone size: -